The sample holds many counts of the clone carrying this T cell receptor beta chain. Its antigen is not known. RNA transcripts provided the template for amplifying TCR beta CDR3 regions. Second-round multiplex PCR followed a first-round RT-PCR using HTBI primers. TCRdb recomputed calls from the multiplex PCR reads with MiXCR, one row per CDR3 protein. Of over a million distinct CDR3 sequences listed, 35% to 40% are singletons. The data belong to a study of Graves' ophthalmopathy and Graves' hyperthyroidism. General study findings and limits: Ophthalmopathy and stable hyperthyroidism were discriminated by a 13-signature model, with about 90% sensitivity and around 77% specificity.

Germline-derived CDR1 and CDR2 are DFQATT and SNEGSKA (reference sequence). V was trimmed by 6 bases and J by 2 bases, leaving 20 bases between them. The CDR3 spans 17 residues. Clinical symptoms, serum thyroxine, TRAb, thyroid ultrasound and orbital computed tomography determined diagnosis. The V call is TRBV20-1, the J call TRBJ1-6, with a tentative D call TRBD1 (5 bases). Sequenced input: peripheral blood or thyroid tissue (not recorded which). The source of this sequence is an adult man with Graves' hyperthyroidism. In DNA form, the CDR3 reads TGCAGTGCCGCACCCGCAGGGATTTCAGCCTATAATTCACCCCTCCACTTT. It encodes CSAAPAGISAYNSPLHF.